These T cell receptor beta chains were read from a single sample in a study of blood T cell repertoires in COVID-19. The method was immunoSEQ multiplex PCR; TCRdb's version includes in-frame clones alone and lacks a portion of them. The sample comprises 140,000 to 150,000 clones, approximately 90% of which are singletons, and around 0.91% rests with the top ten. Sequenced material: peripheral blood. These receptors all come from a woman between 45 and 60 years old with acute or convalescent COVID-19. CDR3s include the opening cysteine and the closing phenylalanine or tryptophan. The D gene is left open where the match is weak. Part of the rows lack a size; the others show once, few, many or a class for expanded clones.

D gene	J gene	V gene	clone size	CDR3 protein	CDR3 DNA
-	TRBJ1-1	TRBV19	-	CASSMVQGGAEAFF	TGTGCCAGTAGTATGGTACAGGGAGGGGCTGAAGCTTTCTTT
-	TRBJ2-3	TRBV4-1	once	CASSDREEGDTQYF	TGCGCCAGCAGCGACAGGGAGGAGGGGGATACGCAGTATTTT
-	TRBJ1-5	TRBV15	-	CATSRGRDGSNQPQHF	TGTGCCACCAGCAGAGGAAGAGACGGGAGCAATCAGCCCCAGCATTTT
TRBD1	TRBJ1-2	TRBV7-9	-	CASSRGGQGNYGYTF	TGTGCCAGCAGCCGAGGGGGACAGGGGAATTATGGCTACACCTTC
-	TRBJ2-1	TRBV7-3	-	CASSVGGSYNEQFF	TGTGCCAGCAGCGTAGGAGGCTCTTACAATGAGCAGTTCTTC
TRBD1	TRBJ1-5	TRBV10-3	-	CATQYRDSGNQPQHF	TGTGCCACTCAATACAGGGACAGCGGCAATCAGCCCCAGCATTTT
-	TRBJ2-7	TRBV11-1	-	CASSLAGSYEQYF	TGTGCCAGCAGCTTGGCGGGGTCGTACGAGCAGTACTTC
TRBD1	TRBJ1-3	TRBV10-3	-	CAISESRTGSSGNTIYF	TGTGCCATCAGTGAATCCCGGACAGGGAGCTCTGGAAACACCATATATTTT
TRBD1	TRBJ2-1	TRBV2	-	CASSPWGQGGSNEQFF	TGTGCCAGCAGTCCTTGGGGACAGGGAGGTAGTAATGAGCAGTTCTTC
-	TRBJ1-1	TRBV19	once	CASSDSPMNTEAFF	TGTGCCAGCTCGGACAGTCCCATGAACACTGAAGCTTTCTTT
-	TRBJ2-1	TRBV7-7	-	CASSLAERYEQFF	TGTGCCAGCAGCTTAGCTGAGAGGTATGAGCAGTTCTTC
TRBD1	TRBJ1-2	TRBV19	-	CASTTGQGALNYGYTF	TGTGCCAGTACCACGGGACAGGGAGCCCTTAACTATGGCTACACCTTC
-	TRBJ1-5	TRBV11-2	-	CASSSFRQVNQPQHF	TGTGCCAGCAGCTCATTTAGACAGGTCAATCAGCCCCAGCATTTT
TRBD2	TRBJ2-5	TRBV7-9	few	CASSLGRGSYQETQYF	TGTGCCAGCAGCTTGGGGCGGGGGTCGTACCAAGAGACCCAGTACTTC
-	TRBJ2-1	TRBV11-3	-	CASAGLGAYNEQFF	TGTGCCAGTGCGGGACTCGGGGCATACAATGAGCAGTTCTTC
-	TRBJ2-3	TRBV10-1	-	CASSDLAGSTDTQYF	TGCGCCAGCAGTGACTTGGCGGGGAGCACAGATACGCAGTATTTT
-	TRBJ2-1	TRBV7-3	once	CASSYDTSSEQFF	TGTGCCAGCAGCTACGACACTAGCAGTGAGCAGTTCTTC